The 20 T cell receptor beta chains given below trace back to one sample, sequenced in a study of cytomegalovirus exposure and HLA in healthy donors. 60 Vbeta and 13 Jbeta primers were used in PCR. Assay: immunoSEQ multiplex PCR; the TCRdb copy retains only in-frame clones and omits some. Of 140,000 to 150,000 clones in the sample, about four fifths are singletons; the top ten hold around 4.4%. The sequenced material came from PBMCs. Receptors were obtained from a middle-aged man in good health and CMV-seronegative.

This clone was seen just once. The chain employs TRBV6-6 and TRBJ2-7, with TRBD1 matching over 8 bases. Germline assignment: CDR1 MNHNY and CDR2 SVGAGI (reference sequence). Losses at the gene ends were 3 bases for V and 6 bases for J; bases not matched to a gene: 7. The CDR3 totals 14 residues. The chain's CDR3 is CASSYGTGIFEQYF. The CDR3 coding sequence is TGTGCCAGCAGTTATGGGACAGGAATATTCGAGCAGTACTTC.

The chain employs TRBV28 and TRBJ1-4; possibly TRBD1 for D (6 bases). Deletions cut 6 bases from V and 6 bases from J, with 17 bases between. The CDR3 has 15 residues. Looked up from germline, CDR1 is MDHEN and CDR2 is SYDVKM. DNA for the CDR3: TGTGCCAGCAGGCCTCCGGACAGCATATATGAAAAACTGTTTTTT. Translation gives CASRPPDSIYEKLFF.

The chain combines TRBV15 with TRBJ1-5, with 9 bases matching TRBD1. Trimming at V came to 6 bases and at J to 5 bases, leaving 23 bases not matched to a gene. The germline V gene encodes CDR1 LNHNV and CDR2 YYDKDF (reference sequence). The length of the CDR3 is 20 residues. The CDR3 DNA follows: TGTGCCACCAGAGAGGCGAAACGGGACAGGGACCGATATAGGGATCAGCCCCAGCATTTT. Its protein product is CATREAKRDRDRYRDQPQHF.

The genes are TRBV6-5 and TRBJ2-5; TRBD2 matches at 7 bases. The J call is doubtful: the DNA matches TRBJ2-7 better. The CDR3 contains 15 residues. Germline assignment: CDR1 MNHEY and CDR2 SVGAGI. CDR3 bases: TGTGCCAGCAGACTCACCGGGACTACCTCCTACGAGCAGTACTTC. It is translated as CASRLTGTTSYEQYF.

The chain employs TRBV29-1 and TRBJ2-7; TRBD1 is a possible D gene (6 bases). The CDR3 covers 13 residues. With 4 bases removed from V and 2 bases from J, the gap between germline ends came to 12 bases. Germline CDR1 SQVTM, CDR2 ANQGSEA. CDR3 amino acids: CSVAGTTPYEQYF. DNA for the CDR3: TGCAGCGTTGCCGGGACAACGCCCTACGAGCAGTACTTC.

This clone was counted a few times. The gene calls are TRBV5-6 and TRBJ1-1, with D possibly being TRBD1 (5 bases). Trimming stripped 1 base from V and 4 bases from J, with 17 bases between. Germline values: CDR1 SGHDT, CDR2 YYEEEE. The CDR3 length is 16 residues. DNA of the CDR3: TGTGCCAGCAGCTTGCTCGGTTCAGGGTGGTCCACTGAAGCTTTCTTT. The encoded protein is CASSLLGSGWSTEAFF.

The chain recombines TRBV5-1 with TRBJ2-7; D might be TRBD2 (5 bases). Germline V lookup: CDR1 SGHRS, CDR2 YFSETQ. This CDR3 spans 14 amino acids. V gave up 0 bases and J gave up 2 bases, with 9 bases separating them. The CDR3 DNA sequence: TGCGCCAGCAGCTTGGAAGAGGGTCCCTACGAGCAGTACTTC. The encoded protein is CASSLEEGPYEQYF.

The V call is TRBV10-1, the J call TRBJ2-5; TRBD2 might be the D (6 bases). In germline, CDR1 is WNHNN, CDR2 SYGVQD (reference sequence). The CDR3 contains 16 residues. Trimming cost V 0 bases and J 5 bases, with 16 bases left between them. The CDR3 nucleotides are TGCGCCAGCAGTGAGTCCCGGGCAGCCGGAGGGGAGACCCAGTACTTC. Translated, it gives CASSESRAAGGETQYF.

The rearrangement links TRBV5-5 to TRBJ2-2; D call uncertain. Trimming stripped 0 bases from V and 1 base from J, with 4 bases between. The CDR3 covers 14 residues. Germline V gene sequence: CDR1 SGHKS, CDR2 YYEKEE (reference sequence). CDR3 bases: TGTGCCAGCAGCTTGGGGCAGAACACCGGGGAGCTGTTTTTT. It specifies CASSLGQNTGELFF.

The rearrangement links TRBV5-1 to TRBJ1-2; 11 positions agree with TRBD1. The V gene end was trimmed by 0 bases and the J gene end by 5 bases; junction bases not matched to a gene: 3. Germline CDR1 SGHRS, CDR2 YFSETQ. The CDR3 consists of 15 residues. The CDR3 reads CASSLEGTGGYGYTF. The CDR3 nucleotides read TGCGCCAGCAGCTTGGAAGGGACAGGGGGATATGGCTACACCTTC.

For this clone: This specimen includes other DNA sequences encoding the same CDR3. V is TRBV7-2 and J is TRBJ1-1; tentatively, D is TRBD1 (6 bases). CDR3 length equals 14 residues. V shed 3 bases and J shed 0 bases, with 8 bases lying between them. Germline V gives CDR1 SGHTA, CDR2 FQGNSA. CDR3 sequence reads: CASSFYRVNTEAFF. The CDR3 DNA follows: TGTGCCAGCAGCTTCTACAGGGTGAACACTGAAGCTTTCTTT. The full variable domain, with the rest looked up from reference TRBV7-2 and TRBJ1-1, is GAGVSQSPSNKVTEKGKDVELRCDPISGHTALYWYRQSLGQGLEFLIYFQGNSAPDKSGLPSDRFSAERTGGSVSTLTIQRTQQEDSAVYLCASSFYRVNTEAFFGQGTRLTVV.

The J gene is TRBJ2-3, the V gene TRBV6-6, with D possibly matching TRBD2 (6 bases). Germline V lookup: CDR1 MNHNY, CDR2 SVGAGI (reference sequence). There are 16 residues in the CDR3. The V and J ends lost 8 bases and 1 base respectively, with 19 bases between them. The CDR3 region has the DNA TGTGCCAGCTTACTGTGGAGGGAAGAGGGCACAGATACGCAGTATTTT. Amino acid sequence: CASLLWREEGTDTQYF.

The J gene is TRBJ1-6, the V gene TRBV5-1; D gene unclear. Germline loops: CDR1 SGHRS, CDR2 YFSETQ. The V end lost 2 bases, the J end lost 7 bases, and 10 bases lay between the germline ends. The CDR3 extends over 14 amino acids. CDR3 amino acids: CASSLRLDNSPLHF. The CDR3 DNA is TGCGCCAGCAGCTTAAGACTAGACAATTCACCCCTCCACTTT. The full variable domain, in which reference TRBV5-1 and TRBJ1-6 provide the parts outside the CDR3, is KAGVTQTPRYLIKTRGQQVTLSCSPISGHRSVSWYQQTPGQGLQFLFEYFSETQRNKGNFPGRFSGRQFSNSRSEMNVSTLELGDSALYLCASSLRLDNSPLHFGNGTRLTVT.

V and J are TRBV5-1 and TRBJ2-7; 9 bases are a match to TRBD1. V lost 3 bases to trimming and J lost 3 bases; unmatched junction nucleotides: 7. The CDR3 loop spans 15 amino acids. Germline CDR1 SGHRS, CDR2 YFSETQ. Written as DNA, the CDR3 is TGCGCCAGCAGCTCCAGGGGACAGGGCGTCTACGAGCAGTACTTC. It codes for CASSSRGQGVYEQYF. Full variable domain (missing parts from reference TRBV5-1 and TRBJ2-7): KAGVTQTPRYLIKTRGQQVTLSCSPISGHRSVSWYQQTPGQGLQFLFEYFSETQRNKGNFPGRFSGRQFSNSRSEMNVSTLELGDSALYLCASSSRGQGVYEQYFGPGTRLTVT.

The chain employs TRBV28 and TRBJ1-2; 10 nucleotides line up with TRBD1. The CDR3 runs to 16 residues. Looked up from germline, CDR1 is MDHEN and CDR2 is SYDVKM. The trim removed 5 bases at V and 5 bases at J, leaving 11 bases unmatched. The CDR3 here is CASSPGGTGARYGYTF. CDR3 DNA: TGTGCCAGCAGTCCCGGCGGGACAGGGGCGAGATATGGCTACACCTTC.

CDR3 residues: CASSTRGSYGYTF. The CDR3 DNA follows: TGTGCCAGCAGCACCCGGGGGAGCTATGGCTACACCTTC. The rearrangement links TRBV7-3 to TRBJ1-2; weak D call: TRBD1 (5 bases). V shed 5 bases and J shed 4 bases, with 11 bases lying between them. CDR1 and CDR2 from the germline V gene are SGHTA and FQGTGA. The CDR3 extends over 13 amino acids.

This clone was seen only a few times. The rearrangement uses TRBV4-1 and TRBJ1-3, with D hard to call. Germline CDR1 MGHRA, CDR2 YSYEKL. This CDR3 comprises 16 residues. The V and J ends lost 0 bases and 2 bases respectively, with 11 bases between them. The CDR3: CASSQDSPGTGNTIYF. CDR3 bases: TGCGCCAGCAGCCAAGATTCCCCAGGTACTGGAAACACCATATATTTT.

The chain has TRBV25-1 and TRBJ2-4, with D possibly TRBD1 on 5 matching bases. With 0 bases removed from V and 7 bases from J, the gap between germline ends came to 13 bases. CDR1 and CDR2 (germline): MGHDK, SYGVNS. The CDR3 spans 15 residues. CDR3 coding DNA: TGTGCCAGCAGTGAATATAAGGGGTCAGGGAACATTCAGTACTTC. Amino acids: CASSEYKGSGNIQYF.

This clone has only one observation. The V and J genes are TRBV13 and TRBJ1-2; 9 bases align to TRBD1. This CDR3 contains 15 residues. CDR1 is PRHDT, CDR2 FYEKMQ, per germline (reference sequence). The J segment lost 8 bases and the V segment lost 3 bases, leaving 10 bases of the junction unmatched. CDR3 in amino acids: CASSFGPGQGGGYTF. For the CDR3, the DNA is TGTGCCAGCAGCTTCGGCCCGGGACAGGGTGGCGGCTACACCTTC.

This clone has just one count. The chain is built from TRBV28 and TRBJ2-7; 8 nucleotides align to TRBD2. The V segment lost 3 bases and the J segment 7 bases; nucleotides outside the gene matches: 8. The CDR3 length is 14 residues. From germline, CDR1 is MDHEN and CDR2 SYDVKM. The CDR3 coding sequence is TGTGCCAGCAGTTTCGGGAGGGGAGGTTATGAGCAGTACTTC. This gives the protein CASSFGRGGYEQYF.